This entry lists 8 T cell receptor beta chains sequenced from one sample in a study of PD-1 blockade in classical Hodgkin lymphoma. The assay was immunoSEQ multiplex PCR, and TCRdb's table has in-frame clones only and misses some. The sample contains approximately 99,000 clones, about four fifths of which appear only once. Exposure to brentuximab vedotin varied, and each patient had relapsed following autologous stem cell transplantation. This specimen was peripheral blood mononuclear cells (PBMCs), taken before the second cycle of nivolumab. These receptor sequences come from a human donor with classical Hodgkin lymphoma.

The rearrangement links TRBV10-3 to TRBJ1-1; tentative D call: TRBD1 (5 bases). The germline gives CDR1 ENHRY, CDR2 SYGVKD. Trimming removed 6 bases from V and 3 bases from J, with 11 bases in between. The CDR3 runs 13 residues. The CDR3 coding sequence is TGTGCCATCAGGGGGCAACTTGACACTGAAGCTTTCTTT. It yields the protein CAIRGQLDTEAFF.

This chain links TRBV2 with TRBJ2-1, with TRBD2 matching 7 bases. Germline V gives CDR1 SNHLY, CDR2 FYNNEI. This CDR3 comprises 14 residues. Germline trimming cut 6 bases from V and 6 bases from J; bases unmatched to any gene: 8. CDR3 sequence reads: CASSAGLLRNEQFF. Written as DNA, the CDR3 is TGTGCCAGCAGCGCGGGACTACTTCGCAATGAGCAGTTCTTC.

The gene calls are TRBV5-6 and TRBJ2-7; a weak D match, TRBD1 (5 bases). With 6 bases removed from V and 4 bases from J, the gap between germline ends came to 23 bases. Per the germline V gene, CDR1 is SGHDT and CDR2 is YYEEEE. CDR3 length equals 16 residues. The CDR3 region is CASTLGPGQATYEQYF. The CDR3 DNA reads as TGTGCCAGCACCCTGGGGCCCGGTCAGGCCACTTACGAGCAGTACTTC. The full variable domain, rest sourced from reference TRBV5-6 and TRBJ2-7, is DAGVTQSPTHLIKTRGQQVTLRCSPKSGHDTVSWYQQALGQGPQFIFQYYEEEERQRGNFPDRFSGHQFPNYSSELNVNALLLGDSALYLCASTLGPGQATYEQYFGPGTRLTVT.

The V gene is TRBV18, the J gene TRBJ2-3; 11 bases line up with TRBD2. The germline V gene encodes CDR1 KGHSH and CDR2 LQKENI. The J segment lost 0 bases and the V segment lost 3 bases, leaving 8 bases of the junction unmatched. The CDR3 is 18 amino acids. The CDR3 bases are TGTGCCAGCTCACCGCGAACCGGGACTAGCGGTAGCACAGATACGCAGTATTTT. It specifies CASSPRTGTSGSTDTQYF.

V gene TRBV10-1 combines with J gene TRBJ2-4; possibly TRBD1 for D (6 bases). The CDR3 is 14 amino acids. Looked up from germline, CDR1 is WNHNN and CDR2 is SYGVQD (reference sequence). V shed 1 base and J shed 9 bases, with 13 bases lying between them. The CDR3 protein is CASSEWQGSGIQYF. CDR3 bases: TGCGCCAGCAGTGAGTGGCAGGGGAGCGGCATTCAGTACTTC.

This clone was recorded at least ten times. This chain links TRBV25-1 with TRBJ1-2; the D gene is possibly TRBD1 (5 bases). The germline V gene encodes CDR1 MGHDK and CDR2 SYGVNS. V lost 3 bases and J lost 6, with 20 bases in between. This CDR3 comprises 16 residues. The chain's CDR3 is CASSDLGQVGVHGYTF. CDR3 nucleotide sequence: TGTGCCAGCAGTGACCTAGGGCAGGTAGGGGTCCATGGCTACACCTTC.

The CDR3 reads CASSLAGGNQPQHF. The CDR3 DNA follows: TGCGCCAGCAGCTTGGCTGGGGGCAATCAGCCCCAGCATTTT. The chain employs TRBV5-1 and TRBJ1-5; D not certain. CDR1 is SGHRS, CDR2 YFSETQ, per germline. The CDR3 sequence is 14 residues long. Trimming pared 0 bases from V and 2 bases from J, leaving 6 bases between.

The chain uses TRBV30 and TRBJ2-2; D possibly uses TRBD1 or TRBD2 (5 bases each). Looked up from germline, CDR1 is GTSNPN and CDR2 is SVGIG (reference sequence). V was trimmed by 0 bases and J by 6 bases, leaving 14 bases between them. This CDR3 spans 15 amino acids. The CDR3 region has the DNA TGTGCCTGGAGTGTACTCCAGGGTAGCGCCGGGGAGCTGTTTTTT. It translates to CAWSVLQGSAGELFF.